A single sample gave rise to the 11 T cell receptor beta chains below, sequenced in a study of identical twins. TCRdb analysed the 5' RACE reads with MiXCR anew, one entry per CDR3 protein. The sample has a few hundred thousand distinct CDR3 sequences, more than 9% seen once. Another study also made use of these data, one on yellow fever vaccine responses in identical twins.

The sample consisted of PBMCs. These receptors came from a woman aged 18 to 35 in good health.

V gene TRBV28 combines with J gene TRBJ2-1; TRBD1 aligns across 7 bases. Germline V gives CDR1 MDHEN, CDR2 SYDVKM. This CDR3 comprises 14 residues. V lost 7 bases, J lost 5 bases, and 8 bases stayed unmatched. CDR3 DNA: TGTGCCAGCAACGGTAAGGGACAGAACAATGAGCAGTTCTTC. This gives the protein CASNGKGQNNEQFF. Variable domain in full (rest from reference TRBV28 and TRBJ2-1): DVKVTQSSRYLVKRTGEKVFLECVQDMDHENMFWYRQDPGLGLRLIYFSYDVKMKEKGDIPEGYSVSREKKERFSLILESASTNQTSMYLCASNGKGQNNEQFFGPGTRLTVL.

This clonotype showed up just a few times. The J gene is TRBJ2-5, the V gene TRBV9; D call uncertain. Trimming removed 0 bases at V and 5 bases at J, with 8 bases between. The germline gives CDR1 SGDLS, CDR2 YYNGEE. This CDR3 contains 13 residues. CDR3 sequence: CASSVGRLETQYF. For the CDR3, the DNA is TGTGCCAGCAGCGTAGGAAGGTTGGAGACCCAGTACTTC. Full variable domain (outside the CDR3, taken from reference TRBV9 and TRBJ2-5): DSGVTQTPKHLITATGQRVTLRCSPRSGDLSVYWYQQSLDQGLQFLIQYYNGEERAKGNILERFSAQQFPDLHSELNLSSLELGDSALYFCASSVGRLETQYFGPGTRLLVL.

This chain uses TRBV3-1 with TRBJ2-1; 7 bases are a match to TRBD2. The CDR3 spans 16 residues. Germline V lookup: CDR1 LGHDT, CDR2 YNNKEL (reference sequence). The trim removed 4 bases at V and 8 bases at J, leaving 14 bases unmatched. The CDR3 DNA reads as TGTGCCAGCAGCCCCCCCCGGGGGGTGGCCCACTATGAGCAGTTCTTC. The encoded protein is CASSPPRGVAHYEQFF.

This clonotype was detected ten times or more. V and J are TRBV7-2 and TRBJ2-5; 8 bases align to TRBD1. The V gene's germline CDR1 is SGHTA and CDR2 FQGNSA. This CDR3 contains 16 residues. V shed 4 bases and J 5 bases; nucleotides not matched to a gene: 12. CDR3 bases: TGTGCCAGCAGCTCCAAGCGCGGACAGGGCGGGGAGACCCAGTACTTC. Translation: CASSSKRGQGGETQYF.

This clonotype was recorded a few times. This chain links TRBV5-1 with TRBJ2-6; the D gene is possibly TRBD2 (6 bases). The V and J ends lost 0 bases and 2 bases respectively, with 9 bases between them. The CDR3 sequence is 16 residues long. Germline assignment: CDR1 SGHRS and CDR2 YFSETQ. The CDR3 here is CASSLEGGAGANVLTF. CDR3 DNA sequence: TGCGCCAGCAGCTTGGAAGGCGGGGCTGGGGCCAACGTCCTGACTTTC.

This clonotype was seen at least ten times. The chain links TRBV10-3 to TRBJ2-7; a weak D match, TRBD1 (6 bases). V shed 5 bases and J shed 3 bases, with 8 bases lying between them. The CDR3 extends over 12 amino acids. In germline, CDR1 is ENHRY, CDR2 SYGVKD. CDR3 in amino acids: CAISKDSYEQYF. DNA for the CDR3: TGTGCCATCAGTAAGGACAGCTACGAGCAGTACTTC.

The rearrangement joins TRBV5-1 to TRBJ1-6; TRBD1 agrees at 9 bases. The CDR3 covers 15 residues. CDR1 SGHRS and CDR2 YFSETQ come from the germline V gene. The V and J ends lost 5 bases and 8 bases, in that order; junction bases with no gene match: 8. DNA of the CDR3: TGCGCCAGCAGTTATACAGGGGGCATGGATTCACCCCTCCACTTT. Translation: CASSYTGGMDSPLHF.

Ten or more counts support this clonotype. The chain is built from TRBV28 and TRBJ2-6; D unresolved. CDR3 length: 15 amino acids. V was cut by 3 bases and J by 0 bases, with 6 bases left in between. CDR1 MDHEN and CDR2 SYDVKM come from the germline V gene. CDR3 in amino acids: CASSFGFSGANVLTF. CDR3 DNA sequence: TGTGCCAGCAGTTTCGGGTTCTCTGGGGCCAACGTCCTGACTTTC.

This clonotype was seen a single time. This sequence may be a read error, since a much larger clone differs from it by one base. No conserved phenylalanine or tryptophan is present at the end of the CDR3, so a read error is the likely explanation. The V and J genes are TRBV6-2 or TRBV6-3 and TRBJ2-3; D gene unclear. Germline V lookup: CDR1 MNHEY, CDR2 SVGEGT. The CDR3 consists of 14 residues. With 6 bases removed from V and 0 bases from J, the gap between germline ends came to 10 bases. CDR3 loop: CASRDGPSTDTQYY. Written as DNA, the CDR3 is TGTGCCAGCAGGGATGGGCCCAGCACAGATACGCAGTATTAT.

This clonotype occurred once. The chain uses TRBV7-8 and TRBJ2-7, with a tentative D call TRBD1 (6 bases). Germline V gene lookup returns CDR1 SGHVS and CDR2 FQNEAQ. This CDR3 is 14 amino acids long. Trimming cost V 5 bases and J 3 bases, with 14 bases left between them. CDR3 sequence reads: CASSPGTPFYEQYF. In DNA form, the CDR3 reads TGTGCCAGCAGCCCCGGGACACCTTTCTACGAGCAGTACTTC.

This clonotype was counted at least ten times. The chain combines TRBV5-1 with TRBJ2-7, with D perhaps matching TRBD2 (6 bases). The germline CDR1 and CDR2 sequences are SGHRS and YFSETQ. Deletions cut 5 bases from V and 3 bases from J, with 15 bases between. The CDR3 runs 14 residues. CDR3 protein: CASRWGLRDYEQYF. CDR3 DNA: TGCGCCAGCAGGTGGGGACTCAGAGACTACGAGCAGTACTTC.